This T cell receptor beta chain was sequenced for a study of cytomegalovirus exposure and HLA in healthy donors. Germline loops: CDR1 SGHAT, CDR2 FQNNGV. Trimming cost V 7 bases and J 7 bases, with 11 bases left between them. The CDR3 loop spans 12 amino acids. The study ran its PCR with 60 Vbeta and 13 Jbeta primers. Sequenced by immunoSEQ multiplex PCR; TCRdb stores in-frame clones only, minus some. The sample records 120,000 to 150,000 clones, 70% to 80% being singletons. On this clone itself: The target antigen is unknown.

General study findings and limits: Analysis performed later found under 20,000 TCR beta sequences associated with HLA alleles at 0.05 false discovery rate. In a later analysis, the majority of CMV-associated beta chains seemingly showed HLA restriction.

The chain employs TRBV11-2 and TRBJ2-1; a possible D gene is TRBD1 (6 bases). Sequenced: PBMCs. The TCR comes from a female donor in good health and CMV-seronegative. The CDR3 DNA is TGTGCCAGCAAGGGGGAGAGGAATGAGCAGTTCTTC. As protein: CASKGERNEQFF.